These 32 T cell receptor beta chains originate from one sample sequenced in a study of blood T cell repertoires in COVID-19. Some clones are missing from TCRdb's copy, which holds only in-frame ones; the method was immunoSEQ multiplex PCR. The sample records 200,000 to 250,000 clones, 88% being singletons. The specimen was peripheral blood. The receptors were gathered from a man between 65 and 85 years old with acute or convalescent COVID-19.

The gene calls are TRBV6-5 and TRBJ2-7; 7 nucleotides match TRBD1. The ends lost 6 bases at V and 0 bases at J; junction bases unmatched: 8. The CDR3 contains 15 residues. The germline V gene has CDR1 MNHEY and CDR2 SVGAGI. The CDR3 is CASRWTGRSSYEQYF. Written as DNA, the CDR3 is TGTGCCAGCAGGTGGACAGGTAGGAGCTCCTACGAGCAGTACTTC.

V gene TRBV7-9 combines with J gene TRBJ2-7, with 9 bases lining up with TRBD1. After removal of 1 base from V and 0 bases from J, the junction contained 7 bases not matched to a gene. Germline V gives CDR1 SEHNR, CDR2 FQNEAQ (reference sequence). There are 17 residues in the CDR3. CDR3 nucleotide sequence: TGTGCCAGCAGCTTAGACATCGGACAGGGGTACTCCTACGAGCAGTACTTC. Protein: CASSLDIGQGYSYEQYF.

This sequence joins TRBV5-4 and TRBJ2-3, with TRBD2 identical over 7 bases. CDR1 SGHNT and CDR2 YYREEE come from the germline V gene (reference sequence). V gave up 4 bases and J gave up 4 bases; unmatched junction bases: 6. The CDR3 has 14 residues. This CDR3 is CASSRESGADTQYF. In nucleotides, the CDR3 is TGTGCCAGCAGCCGGGAGAGCGGGGCAGATACGCAGTATTTT.

V usage is TRBV5-5 and J usage is TRBJ1-6; perhaps TRBD1 as D (6 bases). The CDR3 has 16 amino acids. Germline V lookup: CDR1 SGHKS, CDR2 YYEKEE (reference sequence). V was trimmed by 6 bases and J by 8 bases, leaving 21 bases between them. The CDR3 DNA is TGTGCCAGCACCCACGGAGGGGGGGTCAAGGATTCACCCCTCCACTTT. This encodes CASTHGGGVKDSPLHF.

The chain uses TRBV7-2 and TRBJ1-1, with 8 bases fitting TRBD1. V shed 5 bases, J shed 11 bases, and the junction held 10 bases outside the gene matches. The germline gives CDR1 SGHTA, CDR2 FQGNSA. The CDR3 length is 13 residues. CDR3 bases: TGTGCCAGCAGCGCCCAACAGGGGGTCACCGCTTTCTTT. Translated, it gives CASSAQQGVTAFF.

The chain uses TRBV6-5 and TRBJ1-5, with TRBD1 matching 8 bases. The CDR3 runs 14 residues. The germline gives CDR1 MNHEY, CDR2 SVGAGI. V gave up 6 bases and J gave up 5 bases; unmatched junction bases: 6. The CDR3: CASRMTGAYQPQHF. The CDR3 DNA is TGTGCCAGCAGGATGACAGGGGCCTATCAGCCCCAGCATTTT.

CDR3: CASRPGTANTEAFF. DNA of the CDR3: TGTGCCAGCAGACCTGGGACAGCGAACACTGAAGCTTTCTTT. The genes are TRBV5-4 and TRBJ1-1, with TRBD1 identical over 7 bases. V lost 5 bases to trimming and J lost 1 base; unmatched junction nucleotides: 5. Germline CDR1 and CDR2: SGHNT and YYREEE (reference sequence). This CDR3 is 14 amino acids long.

This clone appeared a single time. CDR3 coding DNA: TGTGCCAGCAGCGCCGAGCCTAACTATGGCTACACCTTC. Encoded protein: CASSAEPNYGYTF. This chain connects TRBV9 to TRBJ1-2; D is unresolved. This CDR3 is 13 amino acids long. The V and J ends lost 3 bases and 0 bases respectively, with 6 bases between them. Per germline, CDR1 SGDLS and CDR2 YYNGEE.

This chain joins TRBV5-5 and TRBJ2-7, with D maybe TRBD1 (6 bases). The germline CDR1 and CDR2 sequences are SGHKS and YYEKEE (reference sequence). The length of the CDR3 is 16 residues. V shed 3 bases and J shed 2 bases, with 18 bases lying between them. The CDR3 DNA reads as TGTGCCAGCAGCTACCAATCGGGACACACCACCTACGAGCAGTACTTC. As protein: CASSYQSGHTTYEQYF.

The chain carries TRBV27 and TRBJ2-7; TRBD2 matches at 8 bases. The CDR3 has 15 residues. J gave up 2 bases and V 7 bases, and 10 bases lay outside the gene matches. Germline CDR1 is MNHEY and CDR2 is SMNVEV (reference sequence). CDR3 protein: CASTQSRGGPYEQYF. The CDR3 nucleotides are TGTGCCAGCACCCAATCTCGGGGGGGTCCCTACGAGCAGTACTTC.

The chain recombines TRBV30 with TRBJ1-4; 9 nucleotides match TRBD1. This CDR3 has 14 residues. J was trimmed by 8 bases and V by 0 bases; bases with no gene match: 4. Germline V lookup: CDR1 GTSNPN, CDR2 SVGIG (reference sequence). Written as DNA, the CDR3 is TGTGCCTGGAGTGTACAGGGGGCCCTAGAAAAACTGTTTTTT. This gives the protein CAWSVQGALEKLFF.

This clone has only one observation. The rearrangement links TRBV18 to TRBJ1-5; weak D call: TRBD1 (6 bases). The germline CDR1 and CDR2 sequences are KGHSH and LQKENI. V lost 5 bases and J 7 bases, leaving 21 bases between the germline ends. The CDR3 length is 16 residues. CDR3 protein: CASSWGGTGSGQPQHF. CDR3 nucleotides: TGTGCCAGCTCATGGGGTGGTACAGGGTCGGGACAGCCCCAGCATTTT.

This chain joins TRBV25-1 and TRBJ2-2; 12 bases are shared with TRBD1. This CDR3 comprises 16 residues. Germline V gene lookup returns CDR1 MGHDK and CDR2 SYGVNS. Trimming took 7 bases from V and 7 from J; bases not matched to a gene: 10. This CDR3 is CASTPPGTGGFGELFF. CDR3 bases: TGTGCCAGCACCCCCCCGGGGACAGGGGGCTTCGGGGAGCTGTTTTTT.

The V gene is TRBV4-2, the J gene TRBJ1-1, with D hard to call. This CDR3 has 12 residues. Germline V CDR1 and CDR2: LGHNA, YNFKEQ. The V end lost 1 base, the J end lost 8 bases, and 8 bases lay between the germline ends. The CDR3 sequence: CASSQVRAEAFF. CDR3 nucleotide sequence: TGTGCCAGCAGCCAAGTCCGTGCGGAAGCTTTCTTT.

The chain is built from TRBV24-1 and TRBJ2-2; D remains unclear. Between the trimmed V and J ends, which lost 5 bases and 6 bases, there was a span of 9 bases. The germline CDR1 and CDR2 sequences are KGHDR and SFDVKD. This CDR3 is built from 13 residues. The CDR3 DNA reads TGTGCCACCAGTGGACAACCCCCCGGGGAGCTGTTTTTT. Translation: CATSGQPPGELFF.

V usage is TRBV6-6 and J usage is TRBJ1-2; no firm D call. The CDR3 is 13 amino acids. The germline gives CDR1 MNHNY, CDR2 SVGAGI (reference sequence). V was trimmed by 2 bases and J by 2 bases, leaving 6 bases between them. DNA of the CDR3: TGTGCCAGCAGTTACGCAGAAAACTATGGCTACACCTTC. This encodes CASSYAENYGYTF.

This chain joins TRBV7-8 and TRBJ2-6; D remains ambiguous. Germline V lookup: CDR1 SGHVS, CDR2 FQNEAQ. This CDR3 has 13 amino acids. V lost 1 base and J 9 bases, leaving 7 bases between the germline ends. The CDR3 sequence: CASSLVGFNVLTF. In DNA, the CDR3 is TGTGCCAGCAGCTTAGTTGGCTTCAACGTCCTGACTTTC.

The chain recombines TRBV28 with TRBJ1-1, with D possibly matching TRBD1 (6 bases). CDR1 and CDR2 (germline): MDHEN, SYDVKM. The CDR3 has 14 residues. The V end lost 6 bases, the J end lost 4 bases, and 15 bases lay between the germline ends. Here the CDR3 reads CASREGGAITEAFF. The CDR3 coding sequence is TGTGCCAGCAGGGAAGGGGGGGCGATCACTGAAGCTTTCTTT.

Note on this clone: Other DNA sequences in the same sample also yield this CDR3. The rearrangement links TRBV3-1 (or the pseudogene TRBV3-2) to TRBJ1-5; 9 bases agree with TRBD1. CDR1 is LGHDT, CDR2 YNNKEL, per germline (reference sequence). The ends lost 4 bases at V and 1 base at J; junction bases unmatched: 2. The CDR3 consists of 15 residues. The CDR3 sequence is CASSRGTGSNQPQHF. The CDR3 nucleotides are TGTGCCAGCAGCCGTGGGACAGGGAGCAATCAGCCCCAGCATTTT.

The chain's CDR3 is CASSTLPGQGLNTEAFF. CDR3 DNA: TGTGCCAGTAGTACCCTTCCTGGACAGGGCTTGAACACTGAAGCTTTCTTT. V is TRBV19 and J is TRBJ1-1; 8 bases match TRBD1. This CDR3 spans 17 amino acids. Looked up from germline, CDR1 is LNHDA and CDR2 is SQIVND (reference sequence). V gave up 4 bases and J gave up 0 bases; unmatched junction bases: 10.

This sequence joins TRBV19 and TRBJ2-2, with 10 bases lining up with TRBD1. With V trimmed by 6 bases and J by 4 bases, 5 bases remained unmatched. Germline CDR1 and CDR2: LNHDA and SQIVND (reference sequence). The CDR3 runs to 15 residues. For the CDR3, the DNA is TGTGCCAGTAGCCGACAGGGGGCGACCACCGGGGAGCTGTTTTTT. Translating it yields CASSRQGATTGELFF. The whole variable domain, remainder taken from reference TRBV19 and TRBJ2-2, is DGGITQSPKYLFRKEGQNVTLSCEQNLNHDAMYWYRQDPGQGLRLIYYSQIVNDFQKGDIAEGYSVSREKKESFPLTVTSAQKNPTAFYLCASSRQGATTGELFFGEGSRLTVL.

The rearrangement joins TRBV5-1 to TRBJ2-1; 12 bases are shared with TRBD2. CDR3 length: 17 residues. Germline V gene lookup returns CDR1 SGHRS and CDR2 YFSETQ. V dropped 4 bases and J dropped 3; count of bases not matched to a gene: 8. The CDR3 coding sequence is TGCGCCAGCAGCCCACAGCTAGCGGGAGGGCTCTACAATGAGCAGTTCTTC. As protein: CASSPQLAGGLYNEQFF.

The rearrangement joins TRBV7-9 to TRBJ1-4; 8 bases line up with TRBD1. Germline loops: CDR1 SEHNR, CDR2 FQNEAQ (reference sequence). The CDR3 sequence is 15 residues long. Unmatched junction bases numbered 6, after V lost 1 base and J lost 8 bases. CDR3 nucleotide sequence: TGTGCCAGCAGCTTAGGTACAGGGGGAGGAGAAAAACTGTTTTTT. Protein product: CASSLGTGGGEKLFF.

The sample holds one count of this clone. The genes are TRBV5-1 and TRBJ2-2, with 7 bases fitting TRBD1. The CDR3 consists of 15 residues. Germline CDR1 reads SGHRS; CDR2 reads YFSETQ. J gave up 3 bases and V 4 bases, and 6 bases lay outside the gene matches. CDR3 region: CASSDRDRYTGELFF. As DNA, the CDR3 is TGCGCCAGCAGCGACCGGGACAGATACACCGGGGAGCTGTTTTTT.

The V and J genes are TRBV7-9 and TRBJ2-1; D is unresolved. The germline V gene has CDR1 SEHNR and CDR2 FQNEAQ (reference sequence). Trimming shortened V by 5 bases and J by 8 bases, and 22 bases separated the two germline ends. CDR3 length: 16 residues. CDR3 coding DNA: TGTGCCAGCAGCAGACACAGTACTGCCCCTGCCTATGAGCAGTTCTTC. Protein product: CASSRHSTAPAYEQFF.

This chain joins TRBV4-1 and TRBJ2-1; 8 nucleotides align to TRBD1. CDR1 MGHRA and CDR2 YSYEKL come from the germline V gene. This CDR3 is 21 amino acids long. The junction had 22 bases not matched to a gene; V was cut back by 6 bases and J by 0 bases. Here the CDR3 DNA reads TGCGCCAGCAGAGGACAGGGAACACGAGACCCACTTAAGAGCTCCTACAATGAGCAGTTCTTC. Translation gives CASRGQGTRDPLKSSYNEQFF.

The chain links TRBV7-2 to TRBJ2-1; no definite D call. V was pared by 1 base and J by 0 bases, with 7 bases between. CDR1 is SGHTA, CDR2 FQGNSA, per germline. The CDR3 has 15 residues. Here the CDR3 reads CASSLGAGSYNEQFF. The CDR3 bases are TGTGCCAGCAGCTTAGGGGCAGGCTCCTACAATGAGCAGTTCTTC.

This clone was recorded a few times. V and J are TRBV30 and TRBJ1-1, with 7 bases matching TRBD1. Germline CDR1 GTSNPN, CDR2 SVGIG (reference sequence). This CDR3 is 14 amino acids long. J gave up 5 bases and V 2 bases, and 8 bases lay outside the gene matches. The CDR3 protein is CAWSLYRGRTEAFF. Written as DNA, the CDR3 is TGTGCCTGGAGTTTATATAGGGGGCGGACTGAAGCTTTCTTT.

J is TRBJ1-4 and V is TRBV10-3, with 10 nucleotides matching TRBD1. The germline gives CDR1 ENHRY, CDR2 SYGVKD. V trimming: 11 bases; J trimming: 4 bases; junction bases outside the gene matches: 4. There are 13 residues in the CDR3. The CDR3, as DNA: TGTGCCTCAAGGGACAGGGGTAATGAAAAACTGTTTTTT. Encoded protein: CASRDRGNEKLFF.

This chain connects TRBV28 to TRBJ2-5, with D possibly TRBD1 on 7 matching bases. Germline-derived CDR1 and CDR2 are MDHEN and SYDVKM. Trimming took off 3 bases at V and 5 bases at J, with 16 bases between the two ends. The CDR3 runs 15 residues. The CDR3 is CASSFFQGGEETQYF. CDR3 coding DNA: TGTGCCAGCAGTTTCTTCCAGGGGGGCGAGGAGACCCAGTACTTC.

This clone came up once. The chain couples TRBV19 to TRBJ2-1; 7 bases line up with TRBD2. The CDR3 covers 15 residues. Germline V gene sequence: CDR1 LNHDA, CDR2 SQIVND (reference sequence). The J segment lost 5 bases and the V segment lost 7 bases, leaving 11 bases of the junction unmatched. CDR3 protein: CASTSGRRFHNEQFF. CDR3 sequence (DNA): TGTGCCAGTACTAGCGGTCGACGGTTCCACAATGAGCAGTTCTTC.

The rearrangement links TRBV19 to TRBJ2-1; TRBD2 matches at 10 bases. With V trimmed by 5 bases and J by 8 bases, 12 bases remained unmatched. CDR3 length equals 16 residues. The V gene's germline CDR1 is LNHDA and CDR2 SQIVND (reference sequence). Here the CDR3 reads CASSDLRTSGNDEQFF. CDR3 sequence (DNA): TGTGCCAGTAGTGACCTGCGGACTAGCGGAAACGATGAGCAGTTCTTC.